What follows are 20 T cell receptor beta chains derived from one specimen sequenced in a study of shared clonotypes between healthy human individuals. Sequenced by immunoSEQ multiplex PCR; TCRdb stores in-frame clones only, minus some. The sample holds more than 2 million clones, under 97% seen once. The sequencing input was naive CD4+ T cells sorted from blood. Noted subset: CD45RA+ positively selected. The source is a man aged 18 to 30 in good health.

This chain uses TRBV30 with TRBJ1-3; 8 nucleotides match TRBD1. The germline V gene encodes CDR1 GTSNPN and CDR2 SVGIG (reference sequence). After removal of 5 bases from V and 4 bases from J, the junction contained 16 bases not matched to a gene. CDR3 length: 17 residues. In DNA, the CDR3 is TGTGCCTGGGGGAAGCAGGGGGCTGCCCTGGGAGGAAACACCATATATTTT. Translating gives CAWGKQGAALGGNTIYF.

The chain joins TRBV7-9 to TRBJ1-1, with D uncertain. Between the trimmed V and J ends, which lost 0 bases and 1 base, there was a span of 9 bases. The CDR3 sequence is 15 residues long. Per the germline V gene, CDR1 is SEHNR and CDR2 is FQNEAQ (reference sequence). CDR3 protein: CASSLAPAGNTEAFF. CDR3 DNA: TGTGCCAGCAGCTTAGCGCCAGCGGGGAACACTGAAGCTTTCTTT.

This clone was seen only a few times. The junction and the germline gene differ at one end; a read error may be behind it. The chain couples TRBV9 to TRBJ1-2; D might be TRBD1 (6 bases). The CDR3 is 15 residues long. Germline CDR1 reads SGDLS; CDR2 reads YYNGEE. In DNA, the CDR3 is TGTGCCAGCAGCGTCCCTCCCCGGGGGGCGATTTCTCTCTCCTTC. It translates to CASSVPPRGAISLSF. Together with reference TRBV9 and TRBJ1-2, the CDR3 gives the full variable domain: DSGVTQTPKHLITATGQRVTLRCSPRSGDLSVYWYQQSLDQGLQFLIQYYNGEERAKGNILERFSAQQFPDLHSELNLSSLELGDSALYFCASSVPPRGAISLSFGSGTRLTVV.

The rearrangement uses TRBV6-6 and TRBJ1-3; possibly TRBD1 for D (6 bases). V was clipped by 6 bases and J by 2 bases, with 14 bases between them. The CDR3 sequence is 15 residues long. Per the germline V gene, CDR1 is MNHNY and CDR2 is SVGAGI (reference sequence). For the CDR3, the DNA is TGTGCCAGCAGATCTCCAGGGGCCGCTGGAAACACCATATATTTT. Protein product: CASRSPGAAGNTIYF.

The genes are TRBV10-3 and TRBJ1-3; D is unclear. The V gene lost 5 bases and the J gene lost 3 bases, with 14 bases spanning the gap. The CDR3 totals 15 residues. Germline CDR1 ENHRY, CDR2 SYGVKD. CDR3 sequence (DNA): TGTGCCATCAGTCAACACCCAGCCAATGGAAACACCATATATTTT. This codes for CAISQHPANGNTIYF.

DNA of the CDR3: TGTGCCATCAGTGAGTCGGTACAGAGCATCTCTGGGGCCAACGTCCTGACTTTC. Residues: CAISESVQSISGANVLTF. The chain is built from TRBV10-3 and TRBJ2-6; D gene unclear. The CDR3 is made up of 18 amino acids. Trimming cost V 0 bases and J 0 bases, with 12 bases left between them. Germline values: CDR1 ENHRY, CDR2 SYGVKD.

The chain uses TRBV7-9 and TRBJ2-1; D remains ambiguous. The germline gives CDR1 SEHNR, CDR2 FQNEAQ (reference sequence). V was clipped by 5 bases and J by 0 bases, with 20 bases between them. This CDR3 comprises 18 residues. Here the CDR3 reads CASSHKNRLHSSYNEQFF. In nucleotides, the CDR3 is TGTGCCAGCAGCCATAAAAACCGACTGCATAGCTCCTACAATGAGCAGTTCTTC.

The CDR3 here is CASRGGTYNEQFF. The CDR3, as DNA: TGTGCCAGCCGCGGCGGGACCTACAATGAGCAGTTCTTC. The chain uses TRBV2 and TRBJ2-1; D may be TRBD2 (6 bases). Germline CDR1 reads SNHLY; CDR2 reads FYNNEI. The CDR3 totals 13 residues. V lost 8 bases, J lost 2 bases, and 10 bases lay in between.

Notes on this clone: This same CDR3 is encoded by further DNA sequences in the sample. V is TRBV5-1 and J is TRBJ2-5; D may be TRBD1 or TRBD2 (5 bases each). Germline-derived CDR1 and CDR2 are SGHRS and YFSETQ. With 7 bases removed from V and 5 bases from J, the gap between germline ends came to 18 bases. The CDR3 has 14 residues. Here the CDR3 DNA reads TGCGCCAGCTCCCCGGGGCTAGCAGGGGAGACCCAGTACTTC. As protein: CASSPGLAGETQYF.

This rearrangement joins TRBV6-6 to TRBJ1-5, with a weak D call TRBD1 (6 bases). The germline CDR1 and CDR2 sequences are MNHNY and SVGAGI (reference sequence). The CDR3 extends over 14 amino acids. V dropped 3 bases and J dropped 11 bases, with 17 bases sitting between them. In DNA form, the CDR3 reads TGTGCCAGCAGTTATCTGACAGGCTCCAAGACCCAGCATTTT. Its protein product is CASSYLTGSKTQHF.

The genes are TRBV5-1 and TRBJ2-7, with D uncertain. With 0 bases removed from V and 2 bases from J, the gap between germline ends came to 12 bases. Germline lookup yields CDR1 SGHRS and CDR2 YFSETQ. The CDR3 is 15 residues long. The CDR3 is CASSLAVGITYEQYF. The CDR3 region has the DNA TGCGCCAGCAGCTTGGCCGTGGGGATTACCTACGAGCAGTACTTC.

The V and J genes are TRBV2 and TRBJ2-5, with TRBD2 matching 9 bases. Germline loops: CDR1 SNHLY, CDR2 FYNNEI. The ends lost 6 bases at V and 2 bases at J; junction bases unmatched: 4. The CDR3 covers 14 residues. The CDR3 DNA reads TGTGCCAGCAGCCGGACTAGCGTACAAGAGACCCAGTACTTC. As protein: CASSRTSVQETQYF.

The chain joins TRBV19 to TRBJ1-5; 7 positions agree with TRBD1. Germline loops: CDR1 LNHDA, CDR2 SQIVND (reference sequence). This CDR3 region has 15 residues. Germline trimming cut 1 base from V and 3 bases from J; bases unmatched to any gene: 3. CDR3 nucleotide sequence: TGTGCCAGTAGTATAGGACAGGGTGCCAATCAGCCCCAGCATTTT. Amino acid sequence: CASSIGQGANQPQHF.

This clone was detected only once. CDR3: CANRAPGQAPTDTQYF. The CDR3 coding sequence is TGTGCCAACAGAGCCCCCGGACAGGCCCCCACAGATACGCAGTATTTT. The chain couples TRBV12-1 to TRBJ2-3; whether TRBD1, the table's D call, matches the DNA was not checked. TRBV12-1 is described as a pseudogene. The length of the CDR3 is 16 residues.

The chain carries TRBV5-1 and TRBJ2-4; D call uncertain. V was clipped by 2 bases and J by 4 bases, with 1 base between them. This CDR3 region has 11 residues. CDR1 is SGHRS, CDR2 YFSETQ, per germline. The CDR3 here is CASSLKNIQYF. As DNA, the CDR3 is TGCGCCAGCAGCTTAAAAAACATTCAGTACTTC.

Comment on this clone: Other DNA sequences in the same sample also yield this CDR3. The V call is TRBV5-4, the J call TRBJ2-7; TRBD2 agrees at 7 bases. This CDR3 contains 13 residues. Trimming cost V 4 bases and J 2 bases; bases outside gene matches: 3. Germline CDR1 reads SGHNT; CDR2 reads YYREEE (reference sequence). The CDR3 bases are TGTGCCAGCAGCAAGGGACTAACCTACGAGCAGTACTTC. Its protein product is CASSKGLTYEQYF.

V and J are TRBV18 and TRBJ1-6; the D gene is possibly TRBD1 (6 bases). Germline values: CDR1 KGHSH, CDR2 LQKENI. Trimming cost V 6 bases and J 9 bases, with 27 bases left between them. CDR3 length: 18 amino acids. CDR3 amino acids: CASSRQPGLGGPTSPLHF. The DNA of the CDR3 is TGTGCCAGCTCGAGACAACCGGGTCTTGGGGGGCCGACTTCACCCCTCCACTTT.

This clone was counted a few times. CDR3 DNA: TGTGCCTGGAGTGTACAGGGAGGTAATGAAAAACTGTTTTTT. It is translated as CAWSVQGGNEKLFF. The chain is built from TRBV30 and TRBJ1-4, with D possibly matching TRBD1 (6 bases). This CDR3 is 14 amino acids long. V was trimmed by 0 bases and J by 4 bases, leaving 9 bases between them. Germline CDR1 and CDR2: GTSNPN and SVGIG (reference sequence).

Here the CDR3 reads CASSQEDTNSGNTIYF. CDR3 sequence (DNA): TGCGCCAGCAGCCAAGAGGACACGAACTCTGGAAACACCATATATTTT. The chain uses TRBV4-1 and TRBJ1-3, with a weak D call TRBD1 (5 bases). The germline V gene has CDR1 MGHRA and CDR2 YSYEKL. The V gene lost 0 bases and the J gene lost 0 bases, with 9 bases spanning the gap. The length of the CDR3 is 16 residues.

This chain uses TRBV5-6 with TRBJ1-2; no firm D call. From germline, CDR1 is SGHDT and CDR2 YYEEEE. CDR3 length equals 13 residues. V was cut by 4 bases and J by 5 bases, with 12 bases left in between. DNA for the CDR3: TGTGCCAGCAGCCTTCGGCTGTCGTATGGCTACACCTTC. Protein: CASSLRLSYGYTF.